The 13 T cell receptor beta chains presented below share a single source sample, sequenced in a study of T cells in Graves' hyperthyroidism and ophthalmopathy. Using RNA transcripts as the source, TCR beta CDR3 regions were amplified. The HTBI primer set was used in a first-round RT-PCR of the TCR CDR3. TCRdb reanalysed the multiplex PCR reads using MiXCR and keeps one entry per CDR3 protein. This sample carries under 700,000 distinct CDR3 sequences, over 15% of them seen once, and the ten largest clones take about 18%. Sequenced sample: blood. The receptors were sampled from a woman aged 18-30 years with Graves' hyperthyroidism.

The CDR3 here is CAWVGPRENYGYTF. The CDR3 nucleotides are TGTGCCTGGGTAGGCCCCAGGGAGAACTATGGCTACACCTTC. This chain joins TRBV30 and TRBJ1-2, with a tentative D call TRBD1 (5 bases). Germline CDR1 GTSNPN, CDR2 SVGIG (reference sequence). V lost 5 bases and J lost 2, with 15 bases in between. The CDR3 is made up of 14 amino acids.

This clonotype was seen only a few times. DNA of the CDR3: TGCAGTGCTAGAGCCCGCCCGGTGGGACCGGGCCCGGCCCTTTCCAGGGAGCAGTACTTC. It encodes CSARARPVGPGPALSREQYF. This chain joins TRBV20-1 and TRBJ2-7, with D tentatively TRBD1 or TRBD2 (5 bases each). Germline V gene data show CDR1 as DFQATT and CDR2 as SNEGSKA (reference sequence). CDR3 length: 20 amino acids. Between the trimmed V and J ends, which lost 1 base and 7 bases, there was a span of 35 bases.

V usage is TRBV29-1 and J usage is TRBJ2-7; weak D call: TRBD2 (6 bases). This CDR3 contains 12 residues. Germline loops: CDR1 SQVTM, CDR2 ANQGSEA. V lost 4 bases, J lost 6 bases, and 13 bases lay in between. The CDR3 DNA sequence: TGCAGCGTTGTGGGAGGTGCGTCCGAGCAGTACTTC. Translated: CSVVGGASEQYF.

The rearrangement joins TRBV3-1 to TRBJ2-1, with D tentatively TRBD2 (6 bases). This CDR3 has 16 residues. Trimming shortened V by 4 bases and J by 0 bases, and 13 bases separated the two germline ends. Germline V gives CDR1 LGHDT, CDR2 YNNKEL (reference sequence). In DNA form, the CDR3 reads TGTGCCAGCAGCCCCTGGCGGGGAGACTCCTACAATGAGCAGTTCTTC. Protein: CASSPWRGDSYNEQFF.

The chain employs TRBV7-2 and TRBJ2-7, with D perhaps given as TRBD1 or TRBD2 (6 bases each). Germline-derived CDR1 and CDR2 are SGHTA and FQGNSA. V lost 4 bases and J lost 0, with 16 bases in between. The CDR3 has 16 residues. For the CDR3, the DNA is TGTGCCAGCAGCTCTAGGGGGGCGGGAAACTCCTACGAGCAGTACTTC. Translation: CASSSRGAGNSYEQYF.

This clonotype was found a few times. The gene calls are TRBV12-5 and TRBJ2-7; 9 bases align to TRBD2. The ends lost 3 bases at V and 2 bases at J; junction bases unmatched: 2. Germline V gene lookup returns CDR1 LGHNT and CDR2 FRNRAP. This CDR3 is 14 amino acids long. The CDR3, as DNA: TGTGCTAGTGGTTTAGCGGGGGGTACCTACGAGCAGTACTTC. Translation gives CASGLAGGTYEQYF.

This clonotype was seen a few times. The chain employs TRBV30 and TRBJ2-1; either TRBD1 or TRBD2 may fit D (5 bases each). The CDR3 length is 12 residues. Germline V gene sequence: CDR1 GTSNPN, CDR2 SVGIG (reference sequence). V shed 2 bases and J shed 12 bases, with 14 bases lying between them. CDR3 sequence (DNA): TGTGCCTGGAGTAACCCCGGGGCAGTGCAGTTCTTC. Protein: CAWSNPGAVQFF.

This clonotype was detected ten times or more. The chain combines TRBV9 with TRBJ2-5; the D is unclear. The CDR3 runs to 15 residues. CDR1 is SGDLS, CDR2 YYNGEE, per germline. Trimming took 0 bases from V and 4 from J, leaving 13 bases between them. Written as DNA, the CDR3 is TGTGCCAGCAGCGTAGACCCTTTCCGGAGAGAGACCCAGTACTTC. As protein: CASSVDPFRRETQYF.

The rearrangement uses TRBV13 and TRBJ2-7, with 7 nucleotides matching TRBD2. The V and J ends lost 7 bases and 3 bases, in that order; junction bases with no gene match: 6. This CDR3 is 13 amino acids long. The germline V gene encodes CDR1 PRHDT and CDR2 FYEKMQ (reference sequence). CDR3 loop: CASTRGVGYEQYF. DNA of the CDR3: TGTGCCAGCACTCGGGGGGTCGGCTACGAGCAGTACTTC.

The chain joins TRBV11-2 to TRBJ2-7; weak D call: TRBD1 (6 bases). The germline V gene encodes CDR1 SGHAT and CDR2 FQNNGV. V was pared by 5 bases and J by 0 bases, with 11 bases between. The CDR3 runs 14 residues. The CDR3 sequence: CASSHGTLSYEQYF. The CDR3 bases are TGTGCCAGCAGCCACGGGACACTCTCCTACGAGCAGTACTTC.

CDR3 DNA: TGTGCCAGCAGTTACCAGGAGGGTCGCCCGTGTAGCAATCAGCCCCAGCATTTT. Its protein is CASSYQEGRPCSNQPQHF. The chain combines TRBV6-5 with TRBJ1-5, with no clear D. Germline V gene data show CDR1 as MNHEY and CDR2 as SVGAGI. V was clipped by 2 bases and J by 0 bases, with 17 bases between them. CDR3 size: 18 residues.

V usage is TRBV9 and J usage is TRBJ2-3; no firm D call. Trimming cost V 6 bases and J 1 base, with 15 bases left between them. In germline, CDR1 is SGDLS, CDR2 YYNGEE. The CDR3 consists of 15 residues. Here the CDR3 DNA reads TGTGCCAGCACACTCGGGTATGCCGGCACAGATACGCAGTATTTT. Amino acid sequence: CASTLGYAGTDTQYF.

The chain uses TRBV20-1 and TRBJ2-3; D call uncertain. CDR3 length equals 15 residues. Germline assignment: CDR1 DFQATT and CDR2 SNEGSKA (reference sequence). Trimming left V 3 bases short and J 2 bases short, with 15 bases between. The CDR3 sequence is CSARIGLGDTDTQYF. The DNA of the CDR3 is TGCAGTGCTAGGATTGGGCTAGGAGACACAGATACGCAGTATTTT.